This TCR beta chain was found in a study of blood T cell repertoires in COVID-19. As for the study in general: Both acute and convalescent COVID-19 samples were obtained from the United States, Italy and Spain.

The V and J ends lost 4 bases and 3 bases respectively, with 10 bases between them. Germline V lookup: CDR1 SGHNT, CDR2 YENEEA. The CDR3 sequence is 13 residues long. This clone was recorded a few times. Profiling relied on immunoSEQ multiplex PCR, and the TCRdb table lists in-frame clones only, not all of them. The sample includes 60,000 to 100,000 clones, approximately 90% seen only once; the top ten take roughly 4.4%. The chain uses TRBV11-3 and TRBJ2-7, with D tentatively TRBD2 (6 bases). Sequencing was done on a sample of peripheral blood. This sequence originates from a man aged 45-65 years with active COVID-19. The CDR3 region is CASSSGLNYEQYF. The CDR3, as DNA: TGTGCCAGCAGCTCGGGACTCAACTACGAGCAGTACTTC.